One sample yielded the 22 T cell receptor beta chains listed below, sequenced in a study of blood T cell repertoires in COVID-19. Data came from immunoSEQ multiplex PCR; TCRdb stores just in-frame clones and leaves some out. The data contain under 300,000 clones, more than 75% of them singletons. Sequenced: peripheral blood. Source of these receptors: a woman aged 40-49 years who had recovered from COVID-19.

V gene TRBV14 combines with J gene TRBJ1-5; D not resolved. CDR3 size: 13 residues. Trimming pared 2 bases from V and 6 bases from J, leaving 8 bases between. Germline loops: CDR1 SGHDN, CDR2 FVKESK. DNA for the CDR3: TGTGCCAGCAGCCAAATTGCGGGTCAGCCCCAGCATTTT. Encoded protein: CASSQIAGQPQHF.

The CDR3 bases are TGTGCCAGTAGTCACAGGGGAGTCTCTGGAAACACCATATATTTT. Translation gives CASSHRGVSGNTIYF. The chain carries TRBV19 and TRBJ1-3; 7 nucleotides line up with TRBD1. J gave up 0 bases and V 5 bases, and 4 bases lay outside the gene matches. The CDR3 consists of 15 residues. Germline V lookup: CDR1 LNHDA, CDR2 SQIVND (reference sequence).

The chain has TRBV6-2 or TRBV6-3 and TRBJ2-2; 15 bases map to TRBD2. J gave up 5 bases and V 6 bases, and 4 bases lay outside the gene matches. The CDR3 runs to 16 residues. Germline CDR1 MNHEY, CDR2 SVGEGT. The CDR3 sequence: CASSPGTSGRTGELFF. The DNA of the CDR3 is TGTGCCAGCAGCCCTGGGACTAGCGGGAGGACCGGGGAGCTGTTTTTT.

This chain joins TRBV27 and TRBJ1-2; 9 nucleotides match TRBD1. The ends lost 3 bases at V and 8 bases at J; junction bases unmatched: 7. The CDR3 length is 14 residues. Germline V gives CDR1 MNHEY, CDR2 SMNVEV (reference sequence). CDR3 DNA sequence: TGTGCCAGCAGTTTGGGGACAGGGCTATGGGGCTACACCTTC. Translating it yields CASSLGTGLWGYTF.

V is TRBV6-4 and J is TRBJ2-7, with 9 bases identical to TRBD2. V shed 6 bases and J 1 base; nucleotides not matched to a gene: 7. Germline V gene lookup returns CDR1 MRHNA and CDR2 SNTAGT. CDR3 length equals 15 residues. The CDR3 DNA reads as TGTGCCAGCAGCGCCGGGGCGGGAGGGTCCTACGAGCAGTACTTC. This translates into CASSAGAGGSYEQYF.

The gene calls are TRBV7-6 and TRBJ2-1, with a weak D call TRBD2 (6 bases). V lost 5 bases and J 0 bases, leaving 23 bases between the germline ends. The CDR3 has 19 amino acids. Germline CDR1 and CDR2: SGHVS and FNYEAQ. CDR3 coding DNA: TGTGCCAGCAGCCCCCGGGCGGGGCAGAAAGAGAGCTCCTACAATGAGCAGTTCTTC. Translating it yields CASSPRAGQKESSYNEQFF.

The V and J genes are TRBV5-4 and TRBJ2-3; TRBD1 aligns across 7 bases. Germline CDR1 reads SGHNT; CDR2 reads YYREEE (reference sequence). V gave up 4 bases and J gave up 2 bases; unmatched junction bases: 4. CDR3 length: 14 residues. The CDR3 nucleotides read TGTGCCAGCAGCCGGGACAGTTCCACAGATACGCAGTATTTT. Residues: CASSRDSSTDTQYF.

CDR3 in DNA: TGTGCCAGCAGCTTGGGTCGGGACAGCCGCACGTACAATGAGCAGTTCTTC. This translates into CASSLGRDSRTYNEQFF. V gene TRBV5-8 combines with J gene TRBJ2-1; 7 nucleotides align to TRBD1. V gave up 0 bases and J gave up 4 bases; unmatched junction bases: 10. Germline values: CDR1 SGHTS, CDR2 YDEGEE. CDR3 size: 17 residues.

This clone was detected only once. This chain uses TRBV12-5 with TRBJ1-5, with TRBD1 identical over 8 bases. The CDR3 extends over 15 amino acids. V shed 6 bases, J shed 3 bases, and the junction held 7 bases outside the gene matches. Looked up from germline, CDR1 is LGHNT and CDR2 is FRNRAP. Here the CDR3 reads CASGKGQVSNQPQHF. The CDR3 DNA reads TGTGCTAGTGGAAAGGGACAGGTCTCCAATCAGCCCCAGCATTTT.

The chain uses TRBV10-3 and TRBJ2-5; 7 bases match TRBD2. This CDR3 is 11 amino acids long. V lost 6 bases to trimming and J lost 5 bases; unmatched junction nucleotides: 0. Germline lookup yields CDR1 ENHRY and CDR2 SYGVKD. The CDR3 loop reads CAIRGGETQYF. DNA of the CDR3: TGTGCCATCAGGGGGGGGGAGACCCAGTACTTC.

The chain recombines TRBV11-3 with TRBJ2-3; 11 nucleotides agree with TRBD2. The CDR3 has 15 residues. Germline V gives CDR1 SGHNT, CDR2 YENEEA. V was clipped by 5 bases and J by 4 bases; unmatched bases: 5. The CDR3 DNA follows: TGTGCCAGCAGCCGTAGCGGGAGGGCCGCAGATACGCAGTATTTT. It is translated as CASSRSGRAADTQYF.

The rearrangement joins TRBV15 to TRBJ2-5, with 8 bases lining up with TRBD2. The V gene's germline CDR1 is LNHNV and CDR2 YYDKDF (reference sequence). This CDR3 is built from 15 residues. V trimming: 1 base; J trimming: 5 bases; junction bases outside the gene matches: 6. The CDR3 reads CATSRGGTSGETQYF. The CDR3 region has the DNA TGTGCCACCAGCAGAGGGGGGACTAGTGGGGAGACCCAGTACTTC.

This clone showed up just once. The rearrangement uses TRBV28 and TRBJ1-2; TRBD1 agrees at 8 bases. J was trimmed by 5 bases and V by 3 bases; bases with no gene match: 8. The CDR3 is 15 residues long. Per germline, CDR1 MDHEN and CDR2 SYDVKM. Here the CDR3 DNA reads TGTGCCAGCAGTTTTCGGACAGGGTGGGGGTATGGCTACACCTTC. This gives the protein CASSFRTGWGYGYTF.

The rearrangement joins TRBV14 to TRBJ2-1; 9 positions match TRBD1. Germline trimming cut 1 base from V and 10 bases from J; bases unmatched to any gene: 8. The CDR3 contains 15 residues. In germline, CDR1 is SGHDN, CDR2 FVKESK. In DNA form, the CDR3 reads TGTGCCAGCAGCCAAGGCGGACAGGGGTTTCGGGAGCAGTTCTTC. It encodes CASSQGGQGFREQFF.

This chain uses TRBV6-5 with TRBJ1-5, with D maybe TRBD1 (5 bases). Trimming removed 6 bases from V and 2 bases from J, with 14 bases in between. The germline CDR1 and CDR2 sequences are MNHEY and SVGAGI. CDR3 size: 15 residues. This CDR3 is CASRPVRGGNQPQHF. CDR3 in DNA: TGTGCCAGCAGGCCAGTACGGGGGGGCAATCAGCCCCAGCATTTT.

The CDR3 DNA sequence: TGTGCCAGCAGCCGGGGGGCTAGCTGGGGCACCGGGGAGCTGTTTTTT. Encoded protein: CASSRGASWGTGELFF. J is TRBJ2-2 and V is TRBV7-2, with D possibly matching TRBD2 (7 bases). The CDR3 is 16 amino acids. V lost 5 bases, J lost 4 bases, and 17 bases lay in between. Germline CDR1 SGHTA, CDR2 FQGNSA.

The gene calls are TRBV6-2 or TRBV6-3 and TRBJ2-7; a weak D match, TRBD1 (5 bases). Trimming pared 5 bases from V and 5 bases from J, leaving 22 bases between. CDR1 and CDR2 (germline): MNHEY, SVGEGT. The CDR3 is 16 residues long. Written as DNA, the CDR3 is TGTGCCAGCAGTCCCATAGGGGTGGGCCGAGAGGACGAGCAGTACTTC. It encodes CASSPIGVGREDEQYF.

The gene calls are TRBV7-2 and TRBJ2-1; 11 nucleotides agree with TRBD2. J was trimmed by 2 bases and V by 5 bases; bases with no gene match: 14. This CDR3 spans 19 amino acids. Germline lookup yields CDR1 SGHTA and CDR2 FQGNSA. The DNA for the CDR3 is TGTGCCAGCAGCCCCCACCCTTTACCTAGCGGGAGGCCCTACAATGAGCAGTTCTTC. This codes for CASSPHPLPSGRPYNEQFF.

DNA for the CDR3: TGCAGTGCCGCCCGGGAGACCCAGTACTTC. It codes for CSAARETQYF. V gene TRBV20-1 combines with J gene TRBJ2-5; unclear D gene. V was clipped by 6 bases and J by 5 bases, with 7 bases between them. This CDR3 has 10 residues. Germline V gene lookup returns CDR1 DFQATT and CDR2 SNEGSKA (reference sequence).

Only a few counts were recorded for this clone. The CDR3 here is CASGNPRGGYRELFF. In DNA, the CDR3 is TGTGCCAGCGGCAACCCCCGGGGGGGTTACCGGGAGCTGTTTTTT. V and J are TRBV7-8 and TRBJ2-2; 8 nucleotides align to TRBD2. CDR1 and CDR2 from the germline V gene are SGHVS and FQNEAQ. J was trimmed by 9 bases and V by 8 bases; bases with no gene match: 14. This CDR3 has 15 residues.

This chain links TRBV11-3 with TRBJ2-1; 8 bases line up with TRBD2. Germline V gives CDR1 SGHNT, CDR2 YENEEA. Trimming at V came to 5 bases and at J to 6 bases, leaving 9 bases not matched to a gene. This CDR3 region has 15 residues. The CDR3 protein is CASSLGTSLGNEQFF. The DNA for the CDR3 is TGTGCCAGCAGCCTGGGGACTAGTTTGGGCAATGAGCAGTTCTTC.

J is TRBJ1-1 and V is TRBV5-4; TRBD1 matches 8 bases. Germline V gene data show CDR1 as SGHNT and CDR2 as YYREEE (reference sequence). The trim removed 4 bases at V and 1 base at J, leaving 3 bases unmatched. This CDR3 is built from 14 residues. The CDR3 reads CASSRGTGNTEAFF. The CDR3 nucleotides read TGTGCCAGCAGCCGCGGGACAGGGAACACTGAAGCTTTCTTT.